A single sample is the source of the 26 T cell receptor beta chains below, sequenced in a study of monozygotic twins with inflammatory bowel disease. One entry per CDR3 protein, without DNA, is what TCRdb gives after re-calling the 5' RACE reads. This sample's table reports some 400,000 distinct CDR3 sequences. The material sequenced was blood. Receptors originate from a human donor with ulcerative colitis or Crohn's disease, or a healthy co-twin of an affected twin (not recorded which).

CDR3 residues: CASRGRNQETQYF. This chain uses TRBV12-3 or TRBV12-4 with TRBJ2-5; the TCRdb D gene call, TRBD1, has no DNA to confirm it. The CDR3 runs to 13 residues.

The rearrangement uses TRBV5-5 and TRBJ2-7; TCRdb returns TRBD1, unconfirmable since there is no DNA. Looked up from germline, CDR1 is SGHKS and CDR2 is YYEKEE (reference sequence). The CDR3 length is 13 residues. CDR3: CASSSGHSGEQYF.

The chain links TRBV7-9 to TRBJ2-3; there is no DNA to check the TCRdb D call of TRBD1. The CDR3 spans 15 residues. Per germline, CDR1 SEHNR and CDR2 FQNEAQ (reference sequence). CDR3 loop: CASSYGTGGRNTQYF.

This chain links TRBV9 with TRBJ2-7. Looked up from germline, CDR1 is SGDLS and CDR2 is YYNGEE. This CDR3 is built from 13 residues. This chain's CDR3 is CASSVGEAYEQYF.

This chain joins TRBV20-1 and TRBJ1-5; without DNA, the TCRdb call of TRBD1 cannot be checked. The germline V gene has CDR1 DFQATT and CDR2 SNEGSKA (reference sequence). CDR3 size: 13 residues. The CDR3 sequence is CSASGGIGQPQHF.

This chain uses TRBV7-8 with TRBJ2-1; there is no DNA to check the TCRdb D call of TRBD1. This CDR3 has 16 residues. The V gene's germline CDR1 is SGHVS and CDR2 FQNEAQ. This CDR3 reads CASRPPPGVVHNEQFF.

The chain links TRBV7-2 to TRBJ2-3; with no DNA, the TCRdb D assignment of TRBD2 cannot be verified. Per the germline V gene, CDR1 is SGHTA and CDR2 is FQGNSA. The CDR3 runs to 15 residues. The CDR3 protein is CASRLTSGSRDTQYF.

The rearrangement joins TRBV2 to TRBJ2-1; TCRdb proposes TRBD1, but this gene call is untestable without DNA. Germline V gene data show CDR1 as SNHLY and CDR2 as FYNNEI. The CDR3 has 14 amino acids. CDR3: CASSERQGASEQFF.

The J gene is TRBJ2-7, the V gene TRBV12-5. In germline, CDR1 is LGHNT, CDR2 FRNRAP. The CDR3 is made up of 14 amino acids. The CDR3 region is CASGLGEFYYEQYF.

The chain couples TRBV5-4 to TRBJ2-1; lacking DNA, the TRBD2 call made by TCRdb goes unchecked. Germline assignment: CDR1 SGHNT and CDR2 YYREEE (reference sequence). The CDR3 totals 16 residues. CDR3: CASSLLDSGSYNEQFF. Based on the CDR3 plus reference TRBV5-4 and TRBJ2-1, the full variable domain is ETGVTQSPTHLIKTRGQQVTLRCSSQSGHNTVSWYQQALGQGPQFIFQYYREEENGRGNFPPRFSGLQFPNYSSELNVNALELDDSALYLCASSLLDSGSYNEQFFGPGTRLTVL.

The chain combines TRBV7-2 with TRBJ1-1. The CDR3 covers 14 residues. Germline assignment: CDR1 SGHTA and CDR2 FQGNSA. The CDR3 here is CASKDSSMNTEAFF.

The chain recombines TRBV20-1 with TRBJ1-1. This CDR3 is 14 amino acids long. Germline assignment: CDR1 DFQATT and CDR2 SNEGSKA (reference sequence). CDR3 in amino acids: CSAPPAGKNTEAFF.

The rearrangement joins TRBV27 to TRBJ2-1; the D call from TCRdb, TRBD2, cannot be confirmed without DNA. This CDR3 spans 19 amino acids. Per germline, CDR1 MNHEY and CDR2 SMNVEV (reference sequence). CDR3 loop: CASSPYVSSGRSSYNEQFF.

CDR3 region: CASSRGQGVMNTEAFF. The V gene is TRBV18, the J gene TRBJ1-1; no DNA is available, so the TRBD1 call from TCRdb remains unchecked. The CDR3 is 16 amino acids. Looked up from germline, CDR1 is KGHSH and CDR2 is LQKENI.

The rearrangement joins TRBV24-1 to TRBJ2-1; TCRdb picks TRBD2, but there is no DNA to check that call. Germline CDR1 reads KGHDR; CDR2 reads SFDVKD. The length of the CDR3 is 15 residues. This chain's CDR3 is CATRESGSTYNEQFF.

The chain is built from TRBV21-1 and TRBJ2-5; the D call from TCRdb, TRBD2, cannot be confirmed without DNA. TRBV21-1 is a listed pseudogene. The CDR3 sequence is 14 residues long. The CDR3 reads CASSGRLAGETQYF.

The chain has TRBV5-5 and TRBJ2-1; TCRdb selects TRBD2, and the lack of DNA leaves this call unchecked. The CDR3 extends over 15 amino acids. CDR1 and CDR2 from the germline V gene are SGHKS and YYEKEE (reference sequence). The CDR3 here is CASSHGLAGGTGQFF.

The V call is TRBV10-3, the J call TRBJ1-1; absent DNA, TCRdb's TRBD1 call cannot be checked. Germline V lookup: CDR1 ENHRY, CDR2 SYGVKD. This CDR3 has 18 amino acids. The CDR3 sequence: CAIRKGQGPLSLNTEAFF.

This chain uses TRBV24-1 with TRBJ2-1; TCRdb returns TRBD1, unconfirmable since there is no DNA. Germline lookup yields CDR1 KGHDR and CDR2 SFDVKD. There are 13 residues in the CDR3. This chain's CDR3 is CATSAGGGYEQFF.

V is TRBV7-8 and J is TRBJ2-7; TCRdb's D gene call, TRBD1, goes unchecked for lack of DNA. Germline CDR1 SGHVS, CDR2 FQNEAQ. This CDR3 has 16 residues. The CDR3 protein is CASSLVRDRAIYEQYF.

J is TRBJ2-1 and V is TRBV18. The CDR3 contains 15 residues. The germline CDR1 and CDR2 sequences are KGHSH and LQKENI. CDR3 sequence reads: CASSPPINSYNEQFF.

This chain links TRBV28 with TRBJ1-3. Germline V gives CDR1 MDHEN, CDR2 SYDVKM. The CDR3 covers 17 residues. CDR3 residues: CASSLSQGGSSGNTIYF.

V usage is TRBV3-1 and J usage is TRBJ2-1; TCRdb gives TRBD1 as the D gene, but with no DNA this cannot be confirmed. In germline, CDR1 is LGHDT, CDR2 YNNKEL (reference sequence). The CDR3 loop spans 16 amino acids. The CDR3: CASSQAGRGNYNEQFF.

The chain recombines TRBV19 with TRBJ2-3. The CDR3 sequence is 15 residues long. Per germline, CDR1 LNHDA and CDR2 SQIVND (reference sequence). The CDR3 region is CASSSGAYSTDTQYF. Together with reference TRBV19 and TRBJ2-3, the CDR3 gives the full variable domain: DGGITQSPKYLFRKEGQNVTLSCEQNLNHDAMYWYRQDPGQGLRLIYYSQIVNDFQKGDIAEGYSVSREKKESFPLTVTSAQKNPTAFYLCASSSGAYSTDTQYFGPGTRLTVL.

The chain couples TRBV29-1 to TRBJ2-7; no DNA is available, so the TRBD2 call from TCRdb remains unchecked. CDR3 length: 12 amino acids. In germline, CDR1 is SQVTM, CDR2 ANQGSEA. This chain's CDR3 is CSFRVGRYEQYF.

This chain connects TRBV15 to TRBJ2-7. CDR1 is LNHNV and CDR2 is YYDKDF in the germline V gene (reference sequence). The CDR3 runs 13 residues. This CDR3 reads CATSREVGYEQYF. Full variable domain (outside the CDR3, taken from reference TRBV15 and TRBJ2-7): DAMVIQNPRYQVTQFGKPVTLSCSQTLNHNVMYWYQQKSSQAPKLLFHYYDKDFNNEADTPDNFQSRRPNTSFCFLDIRSPGLGDTAMYLCATSREVGYEQYFGPGTRLTVT.